This paragraph reports one T cell receptor beta chain. CDR3 length: 16 residues. V lost 0 bases, J lost 3 bases, and 12 bases lay in between. Germline-derived CDR1 and CDR2 are MNHEY and SVGAGI. These data come from a study of OX40 agonist ivuxolimab in advanced cancers. For the study at large: Patients were dosed intravenously with ivuxolimab at 0.01 to 10 mg/kg every 2 weeks.

Sequencing used immunoSEQ multiplex PCR; TCRdb keeps in-frame clones, though not all of them. Of about 100,000 clones in the sample, 90% were seen once. The V and J genes are TRBV6-5 and TRBJ1-5; D uncertain. The specimen was CD4+ or CD8+ T cells sorted from blood, collected in a trial of the OX40 agonist ivuxolimab. The TCR comes from an adult with an advanced solid tumor such as melanoma, head and neck, liver or kidney cancer. CDR3 DNA: TGTGCCAGCAGTTACTCGCCGCCGGATTACAATCAGCCCCAGCATTTT. Amino acids: CASSYSPPDYNQPQHF.